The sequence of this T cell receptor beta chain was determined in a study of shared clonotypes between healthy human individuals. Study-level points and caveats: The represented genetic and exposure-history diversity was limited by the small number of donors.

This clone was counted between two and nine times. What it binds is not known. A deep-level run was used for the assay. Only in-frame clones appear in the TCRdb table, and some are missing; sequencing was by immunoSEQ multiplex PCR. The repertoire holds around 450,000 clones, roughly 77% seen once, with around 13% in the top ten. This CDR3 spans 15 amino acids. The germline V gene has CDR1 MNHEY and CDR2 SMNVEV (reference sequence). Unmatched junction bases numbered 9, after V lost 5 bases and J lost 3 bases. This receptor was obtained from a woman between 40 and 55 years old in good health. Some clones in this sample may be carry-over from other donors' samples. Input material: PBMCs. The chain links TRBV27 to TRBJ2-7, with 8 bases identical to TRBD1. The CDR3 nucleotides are TGTGCCAGCAGTCCCTCCGGGACAGGAGGCTACGAGCAGTACTTC. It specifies CASSPSGTGGYEQYF.